The 24 T cell receptor beta chains below come from one sample, sequenced in a study of CD8+ T cells in alopecia areata. Stated treatment: oral pan-JAK inhibitor, 5-10 mg twice daily. RNA, once extracted, was reverse transcribed into cDNA for use as the sequencing template. The method was immunoSEQ multiplex PCR; TCRdb's version includes in-frame clones alone and lacks a portion of them. The repertoire holds more than 110,000 clones, less than 70% seen once, with approximately 15% in the top ten. The material was CD8+ T cells sorted from blood, obtained at week 4, from a patient treated with tofacitinib. All receptors come from a human donor with alopecia areata.

This clone was counted once. The chain links TRBV2 to TRBJ1-6; tentative D call: TRBD1 (5 bases). From germline, CDR1 is SNHLY and CDR2 FYNNEI. The germline V and J ends were trimmed by 8 bases and 7 bases, with 12 bases remaining between them. CDR3 length: 13 amino acids. CDR3 in DNA: TGTGCCAGCCAGGGAGGCGCGAATTCACCCCTCCACTTT. Translation: CASQGGANSPLHF.

This chain connects TRBV5-1 to TRBJ1-1; a weak D match, TRBD1 (6 bases). V was clipped by 2 bases and J by 4 bases, with 9 bases between them. Germline V gene sequence: CDR1 SGHRS, CDR2 YFSETQ. CDR3 length: 13 amino acids. CDR3 DNA: TGCGCCAGCAGCTTTGGAGGGGGCACTGAAGCTTTCTTT. This translates into CASSFGGGTEAFF.

V gene TRBV18 combines with J gene TRBJ2-1, with 9 bases identical to TRBD2. This CDR3 comprises 16 residues. V shed 2 bases and J 4 bases; nucleotides not matched to a gene: 6. Germline loops: CDR1 KGHSH, CDR2 LQKENI. The CDR3 loop reads CASSPRWRGGYNEQFF. For the CDR3, the DNA is TGTGCCAGCTCACCAAGGTGGCGGGGGGGTTACAATGAGCAGTTCTTC.

This chain connects TRBV23-1 to TRBJ1-4; D not resolved. TRBV23-1 is an ORF; its function is uncertain. The CDR3 covers 17 residues. Trimming stripped 4 bases from V and 0 bases from J, with 15 bases between. The CDR3 nucleotides are TGCGCCAGCAGTCCCGAACCCGTGGCGTCAACTAATGAAAAACTGTTTTTT. It yields the protein CASSPEPVASTNEKLFF.

The table lists this clone with a few counts. This chain joins TRBV29-1 and TRBJ2-1; D remains unclear. Trimming took 4 bases from V and 4 from J, leaving 5 bases between them. Germline V gene lookup returns CDR1 SQVTM and CDR2 ANQGSEA. CDR3 length equals 11 residues. The CDR3 loop reads CSVVGYNEQFF. The DNA of the CDR3 is TGCAGCGTTGTGGGATACAATGAGCAGTTCTTC.

V is TRBV13 and J is TRBJ1-2; D is uncertain. Germline loops: CDR1 PRHDT, CDR2 FYEKMQ (reference sequence). Trimming cost V 3 bases and J 9 bases, with 8 bases left between them. CDR3 size: 11 residues. CDR3 nucleotides: TGTGCCAGCAGCTTTGACTTGAGCTACACCTTC. Translating gives CASSFDLSYTF.

The chain employs TRBV7-2 and TRBJ2-1; D may be TRBD1 (6 bases). Between the trimmed V and J ends, which lost 1 base and 8 bases, there was a span of 12 bases. The CDR3 totals 14 residues. The germline V gene has CDR1 SGHTA and CDR2 FQGNSA. CDR3 nucleotides: TGTGCCAGCAGCTTAGGAGACAGGTCCGATGAGCAGTTCTTC. This encodes CASSLGDRSDEQFF. The whole variable domain, filled in from reference TRBV7-2 and TRBJ2-1, reads GAGVSQSPSNKVTEKGKDVELRCDPISGHTALYWYRQSLGQGLEFLIYFQGNSAPDKSGLPSDRFSAERTGGSVSTLTIQRTQQEDSAVYLCASSLGDRSDEQFFGPGTRLTVL.

This chain connects TRBV9 to TRBJ1-1; D may be TRBD1 (6 bases). V was pared by 0 bases and J by 4 bases, with 13 bases between. The CDR3 sequence is 15 residues long. Germline values: CDR1 SGDLS, CDR2 YYNGEE. The CDR3 nucleotides read TGTGCCAGCAGCGTAGGCGGCAGGGGAAGCACTGAAGCTTTCTTT. It codes for CASSVGGRGSTEAFF.

The sample holds a few counts of this clone. The CDR3, as DNA: TGCAGTGCTAATTACGATACGCAGTATTTT. Protein product: CSANYDTQYF. This chain joins TRBV20-1 and TRBJ2-3; D not resolved. Germline values: CDR1 DFQATT, CDR2 SNEGSKA (reference sequence). The V end was cut by 4 bases, the J end by 6 bases, with 5 bases between. This CDR3 is 10 amino acids long.

This chain connects TRBV6-5 to TRBJ1-6; TRBD1 might be the D (5 bases). Germline loops: CDR1 MNHEY, CDR2 SVGAGI. CDR3 length: 16 amino acids. Trimming took off 2 bases at V and 8 bases at J, with 16 bases between the two ends. The CDR3 sequence is CASSYTNPGKYSPLHF. CDR3 nucleotides: TGTGCCAGCAGTTACACGAACCCAGGGAAGTATTCACCCCTCCACTTT.

The chain is built from TRBV4-1 and TRBJ1-4; no reliable D call. CDR1 is MGHRA, CDR2 YSYEKL, per germline. V shed 1 base and J shed 7 bases, with 16 bases lying between them. CDR3 length: 16 residues. For the CDR3, the DNA is TGCGCCAGCAGCCAAGTAAAAGGGATGGGAGGTGAAAAACTGTTTTTT. It encodes CASSQVKGMGGEKLFF.

CDR3 sequence: CASSRGTQEETQYF. The CDR3 DNA sequence: TGTGCCAGCAGTCGCGGGACCCAGGAAGAGACCCAGTACTTC. J is TRBJ2-5 and V is TRBV2, with a tentative D call TRBD2 (6 bases). This CDR3 spans 14 amino acids. V shed 5 bases and J shed 3 bases, with 13 bases lying between them. Germline CDR1 is SNHLY and CDR2 is FYNNEI.

This clone occurred a few times. The genes are TRBV2 and TRBJ2-7; D tentatively fits TRBD1 or TRBD2 (5 bases each). The V end lost 6 bases, the J end lost 5 bases, and 8 bases lay between the germline ends. This CDR3 contains 11 residues. From germline, CDR1 is SNHLY and CDR2 FYNNEI. The CDR3 region is CASRGRDEQYF. The CDR3 DNA sequence: TGTGCCAGCAGGGGGCGGGACGAGCAGTACTTC.

This sequence joins TRBV30 and TRBJ2-7; D perhaps matches TRBD1 (7 bases). The germline CDR1 and CDR2 sequences are GTSNPN and SVGIG (reference sequence). The CDR3 covers 14 residues. Trimming left V 4 bases short and J 4 bases short, with 17 bases between. CDR3 sequence (DNA): TGTGCCTGGAACGTTGGAGGGGGCCGGTACGAGCAGTACTTC. Translated, it gives CAWNVGGGRYEQYF.

This chain links TRBV13 with TRBJ1-4; D call uncertain. Germline V CDR1 and CDR2: PRHDT, FYEKMQ (reference sequence). V was trimmed by 1 base and J by 8 bases, leaving 14 bases between them. This CDR3 spans 15 amino acids. In DNA form, the CDR3 reads TGTGCCAGCAGCTTAGCCGCCGCCGGTTTGGAAAAACTGTTTTTT. Protein product: CASSLAAAGLEKLFF. Drawing the rest from reference TRBV13 and TRBJ1-4, the complete variable domain is AAGVIQSPRHLIKEKRETATLKCYPIPRHDTVYWYQQGPGQDPQFLISFYEKMQSDKGSIPDRFSAQQFSDYHSELNMSSLELGDSALYFCASSLAAAGLEKLFFGSGTQLSVL.

The genes are TRBV27 and TRBJ2-5, with D unresolved. Trimming pared 5 bases from V and 7 bases from J, leaving 20 bases between. The V gene's germline CDR1 is MNHEY and CDR2 SMNVEV (reference sequence). The CDR3 is made up of 15 amino acids. The CDR3, as DNA: TGTGCCAGCAGTCCCTACCCGAAAGTTTTTGGGACCCAGTACTTC. Residues: CASSPYPKVFGTQYF.

A word on this clone: Distinct nucleotide sequences in the sample also encode this CDR3. The V and J genes are TRBV5-6 and TRBJ2-7; no definite D call. Germline V lookup: CDR1 SGHDT, CDR2 YYEEEE. Trimming removed 4 bases from V and 5 bases from J, with 10 bases in between. The CDR3 sequence is 12 residues long. CDR3 in amino acids: CASSPGGDEQYF. CDR3 in DNA: TGTGCCAGCAGCCCGGGTGGAGACGAGCAGTACTTC.

This clone was observed a handful of times. This sample also contains other DNA sequences that code for the same CDR3. The chain links TRBV11-2 to TRBJ2-1; D is perhaps TRBD2 (6 bases). The CDR3 has 12 amino acids. The ends were cut back, 1 base at V and 8 bases at J, with 6 bases in the middle. Per the germline V gene, CDR1 is SGHAT and CDR2 is FQNNGV. The CDR3, as DNA: TGTGCCAGCAGCTTAGGGGGGGATGAGCAGTTCTTC. It codes for CASSLGGDEQFF.

The genes are TRBV27 and TRBJ1-2; D gene ambiguous. Per the germline V gene, CDR1 is MNHEY and CDR2 is SMNVEV (reference sequence). V lost 6 bases, J lost 6 bases, and 14 bases lay in between. CDR3 length: 13 residues. Here the CDR3 reads CASRPTAGHGYTF. The DNA for the CDR3 is TGTGCCAGCAGACCGACCGCGGGCCATGGCTACACCTTC.

Points on this clone: Other DNA sequences in the sample encode the same CDR3. This rearrangement joins TRBV30 to TRBJ2-7; D tentatively reads TRBD1 or TRBD2 (5 bases each). Trimming stripped 0 bases from V and 2 bases from J, with 8 bases between. Germline values: CDR1 GTSNPN, CDR2 SVGIG (reference sequence). This CDR3 spans 13 amino acids. The CDR3 DNA is TGTGCCTGGAGTGTAGGGGACGCCTACGAGCAGTACTTC. This codes for CAWSVGDAYEQYF.

The chain couples TRBV27 to TRBJ2-2; D is ambiguous. CDR3 length equals 13 residues. Germline lookup yields CDR1 MNHEY and CDR2 SMNVEV (reference sequence). V lost 3 bases to trimming and J lost 4 bases, with 6 bases between them. Here the CDR3 DNA reads TGTGCCAGCAGTTTTTCCGGCACCGGGGAGCTGTTTTTT. Its protein product is CASSFSGTGELFF.

Only a few counts were recorded for this clone. J is TRBJ2-7 and V is TRBV23-1; TRBD2 might be the D (6 bases). TRBV23-1 is an ORF for which the function is uncertain. V lost 0 bases to trimming and J lost 2 bases, with 8 bases between them. CDR3 length: 14 residues. The CDR3 nucleotides read TGCGCCAGCAGTCAATCAGCGGGCCCCTACGAGCAGTACTTC. Translated, it gives CASSQSAGPYEQYF.

This clone was seen a handful of times. This chain connects TRBV4-3 to TRBJ2-3; 16 bases match TRBD2. Trimming removed 3 bases from V and 4 bases from J; junction bases left unmatched: 4. Germline V gene lookup returns CDR1 LGHNA and CDR2 YSLEER. The CDR3 is made up of 17 amino acids. The CDR3 nucleotides read TGCGCCAGCAGCCAGGGACTAGCGGGGGGGCCTGCAGATACGCAGTATTTT. Translation gives CASSQGLAGGPADTQYF.

The genes are TRBV11-2 and TRBJ2-2; 7 bases map to TRBD1. The CDR3 sequence is 14 residues long. Germline CDR1 SGHAT, CDR2 FQNNGV. V was clipped by 6 bases and J by 7 bases; unmatched bases: 8. The DNA for the CDR3 is TGTGCCAGCAGAGAGGGGGCGCGGAACGGGGAGCTGTTTTTT. It encodes CASREGARNGELFF.